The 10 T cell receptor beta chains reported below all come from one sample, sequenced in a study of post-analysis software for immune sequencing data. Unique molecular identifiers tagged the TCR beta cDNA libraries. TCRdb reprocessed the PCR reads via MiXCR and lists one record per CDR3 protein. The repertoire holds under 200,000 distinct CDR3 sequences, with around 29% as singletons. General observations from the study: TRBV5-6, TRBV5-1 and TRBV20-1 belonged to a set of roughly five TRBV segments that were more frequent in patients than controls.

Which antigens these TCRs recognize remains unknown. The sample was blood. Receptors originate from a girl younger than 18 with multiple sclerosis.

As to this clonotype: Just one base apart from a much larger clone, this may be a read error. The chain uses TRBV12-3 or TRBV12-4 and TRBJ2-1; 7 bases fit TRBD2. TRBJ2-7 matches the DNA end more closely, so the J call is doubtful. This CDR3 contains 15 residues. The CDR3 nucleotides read TGTGCCAGCAGTTTGTCCAGCGGGGCCTACAATGAGCAGTACTTC. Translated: CASSLSSGAYNEQYF.

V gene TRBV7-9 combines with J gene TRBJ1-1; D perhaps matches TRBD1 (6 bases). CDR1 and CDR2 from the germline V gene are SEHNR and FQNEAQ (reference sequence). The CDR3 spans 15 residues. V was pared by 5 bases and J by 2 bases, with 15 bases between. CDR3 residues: CASSPGQPGNTEAFF. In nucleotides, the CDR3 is TGTGCCAGCAGCCCTGGACAGCCTGGAAACACTGAAGCTTTCTTT.

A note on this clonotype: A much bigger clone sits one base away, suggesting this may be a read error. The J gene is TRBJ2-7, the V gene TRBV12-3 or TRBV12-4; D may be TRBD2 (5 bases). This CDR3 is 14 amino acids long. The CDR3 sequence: CASRLAFGPYEQYF. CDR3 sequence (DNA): TGTGCCAGCAGGTTAGCGTTTGGCCCCTACGAGCAGTACTTC.

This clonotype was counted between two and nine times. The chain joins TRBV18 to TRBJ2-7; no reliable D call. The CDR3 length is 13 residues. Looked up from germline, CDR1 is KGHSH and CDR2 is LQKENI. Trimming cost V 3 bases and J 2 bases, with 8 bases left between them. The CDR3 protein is CASSPYSAYEQYF. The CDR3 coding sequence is TGTGCCAGCTCACCTTATTCTGCCTACGAGCAGTACTTC. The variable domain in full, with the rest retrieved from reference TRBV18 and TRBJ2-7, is NAGVMQNPRHLVRRRGQEARLRCSPMKGHSHVYWYRQLPEEGLKFMVYLQKENIIDESGMPKERFSAEFPKEGPSILRIQQVVRGDSAAYFCASSPYSAYEQYFGPGTRLTVT.

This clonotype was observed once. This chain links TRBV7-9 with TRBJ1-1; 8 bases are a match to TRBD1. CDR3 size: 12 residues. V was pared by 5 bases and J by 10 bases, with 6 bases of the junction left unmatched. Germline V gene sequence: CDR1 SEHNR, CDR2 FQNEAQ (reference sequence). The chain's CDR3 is CASSPGTGGAFF. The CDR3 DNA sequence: TGTGCCAGCAGCCCTGGGACAGGTGGAGCTTTCTTT.

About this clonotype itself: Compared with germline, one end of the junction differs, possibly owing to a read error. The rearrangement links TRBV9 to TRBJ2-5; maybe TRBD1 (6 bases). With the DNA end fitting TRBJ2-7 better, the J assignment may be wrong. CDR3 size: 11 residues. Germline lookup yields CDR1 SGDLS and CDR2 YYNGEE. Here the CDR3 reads CASGQSSEQYF. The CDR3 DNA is TGTGCCAGCGGACAGTCCTCCGAGCAGTACTTC.

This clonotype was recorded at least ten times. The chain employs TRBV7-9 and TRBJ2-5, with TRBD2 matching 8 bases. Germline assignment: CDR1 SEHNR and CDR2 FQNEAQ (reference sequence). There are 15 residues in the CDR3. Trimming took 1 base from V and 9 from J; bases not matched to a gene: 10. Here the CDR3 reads CASSLGGSGDGAQYF. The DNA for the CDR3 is TGTGCCAGCAGCTTAGGAGGTAGCGGGGATGGGGCCCAGTACTTC.

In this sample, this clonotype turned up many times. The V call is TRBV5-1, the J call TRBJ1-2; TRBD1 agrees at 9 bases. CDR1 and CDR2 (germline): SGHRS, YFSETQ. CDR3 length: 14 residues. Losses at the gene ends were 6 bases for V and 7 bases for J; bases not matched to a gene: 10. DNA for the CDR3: TGCGCCAGCACCTCCGGGACAGGGACCACTGGCTACACCTTC. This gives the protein CASTSGTGTTGYTF.

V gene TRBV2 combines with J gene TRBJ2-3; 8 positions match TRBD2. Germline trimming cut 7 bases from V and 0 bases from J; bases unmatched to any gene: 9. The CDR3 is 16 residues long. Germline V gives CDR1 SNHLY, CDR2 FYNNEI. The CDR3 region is CASNVPIAGSTDTQYF. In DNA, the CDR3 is TGTGCCAGCAACGTCCCCATAGCGGGAAGCACAGATACGCAGTATTTT. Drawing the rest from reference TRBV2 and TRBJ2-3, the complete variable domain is EPEVTQTPSHQVTQMGQEVILRCVPISNHLYFYWYRQILGQKVEFLVSFYNNEISEKSEIFDDQFSVERPDGSNFTLKIRSTKLEDSAMYFCASNVPIAGSTDTQYFGPGTRLTVL.

This CDR3 reads CASSSPEWSTEAFF. CDR3 in DNA: TGTGCCAGCAGCTCTCCGGAGTGGAGCACTGAAGCTTTCTTT. This chain uses TRBV5-6 with TRBJ1-1; D is uncertain. Trimming removed 3 bases from V and 4 bases from J, with 13 bases in between. Germline CDR1 and CDR2: SGHDT and YYEEEE. The CDR3 is 14 amino acids.